This TCR beta chain stems from a study of T cell responses to AZD1222 COVID-19 vaccine. CDR3 length: 15 residues. Germline V CDR1 and CDR2: MNHEY, SVGAGI. Between the trimmed V and J ends, which lost 0 bases and 3 bases, there was a span of 9 bases. Here immunoSEQ multiplex PCR was the method, and the copy in TCRdb shows in-frame clones only, minus some. The data contain about 130,000 clones, 88% of them singletons. This specimen consisted of peripheral blood, obtained on day 0 of AZD1222 vaccination. The chain is built from TRBV6-5 and TRBJ2-1; D might be TRBD1 or TRBD2, each matching 6 bases. The receptor was derived from an adult in good health. CDR3 in DNA: TGTGCCAGCAGTTACTCGGGGGGCGTCTACAATGAGCAGTTCTTC. Protein product: CASSYSGGVYNEQFF.